This T cell receptor beta chain was found in a study of control samples from healthy donors and cancer patients. The protocol was immunoSEQ multiplex PCR, while the TCRdb copy is restricted to in-frame clones and leaves out a portion. The repertoire holds 98,000 or so clones, about 88% seen once, with around 14% in the top ten. Germline values: CDR1 SEHNR, CDR2 FQNEAQ (reference sequence). The CDR3 spans 14 residues. V was pared by 5 bases and J by 2 bases, with 12 bases between. The chain carries TRBV7-9 and TRBJ1-1; no firm D call. What was sequenced was blood. The receptor was derived from a woman between 70 and 85 years old in good health. The CDR3 loop is CASSRPGLNTEAFF. The CDR3 nucleotides read TGTGCCAGCAGCCGCCCGGGTCTCAACACTGAAGCTTTCTTT. The full variable domain, rest sourced from reference TRBV7-9 and TRBJ1-1, is DTGVSQNPRHKITKRGQNVTFRCDPISEHNRLYWYRQTLGQGPEFLTYFQNEAQLEKSRLLSDRFSAERPKGSFSTLEIQRTEQGDSAMYLCASSRPGLNTEAFFGQGTRLTVV.